The sequence of this T cell receptor (beta chain) was determined in a study of cytomegalovirus exposure and HLA in healthy donors. A multiplex PCR was run with 60 Vbeta primers and 13 Jbeta primers. Assay: immunoSEQ multiplex PCR; the TCRdb copy retains only in-frame clones and omits some. The data contain 95,000 to 110,000 clones, approximately 84% of them singletons. The ends lost 1 base at V and 7 bases at J; junction bases unmatched: 4. CDR1 SGHAT and CDR2 FQNNGV come from the germline V gene. This CDR3 contains 14 residues. The chain joins TRBV11-2 to TRBJ1-2; 9 bases align to TRBD1. The sequenced material came from PBMCs. The clonotype comes from a man aged 30 to 39 in good health and CMV-seronegative. The chain's CDR3 is CASSLVGDRAGYTF. DNA for the CDR3: TGTGCCAGCAGCTTAGTCGGGGACAGGGCTGGCTACACCTTC.